These 28 T cell receptor beta chains share one sample of origin, sequenced in a study of blood T cell repertoires in COVID-19. Sequencing used immunoSEQ multiplex PCR; TCRdb keeps in-frame clones, though not all of them. The repertoire holds over 150,000 clones, with 65% to 80% as singletons. Sequenced material: peripheral blood. The receptor source for this set is a woman in her 50s with acute or convalescent COVID-19.

This chain joins TRBV2 and TRBJ2-5; 8 bases line up with TRBD2. The length of the CDR3 is 15 residues. V shed 3 bases and J 4 bases; nucleotides not matched to a gene: 7. The V gene's germline CDR1 is SNHLY and CDR2 FYNNEI. The CDR3 reads CASSDGGLAGETQYF. The CDR3 DNA follows: TGTGCCAGCAGTGACGGAGGGCTAGCGGGAGAGACCCAGTACTTC.

This clone was counted a few times. J is TRBJ2-7 and V is TRBV28; D perhaps matches TRBD1 (8 bases). This CDR3 is 14 amino acids long. V lost 2 bases and J 5 bases, leaving 13 bases between the germline ends. Germline values: CDR1 MDHEN, CDR2 SYDVKM. DNA of the CDR3: TGTGCCAGCAGTTTAGGACAGGGAGGGCACGAGCAGTACTTC. Translating it yields CASSLGQGGHEQYF. The full variable domain, its missing parts supplied by reference TRBV28 and TRBJ2-7, is DVKVTQSSRYLVKRTGEKVFLECVQDMDHENMFWYRQDPGLGLRLIYFSYDVKMKEKGDIPEGYSVSREKKERFSLILESASTNQTSMYLCASSLGQGGHEQYFGPGTRLTVT.

The rearrangement links TRBV19 to TRBJ2-3, with 10 bases identical to TRBD2. The junction had 12 bases not matched to a gene; V was cut back by 10 bases and J by 5 bases. Germline V CDR1 and CDR2: LNHDA, SQIVND (reference sequence). This CDR3 is built from 15 residues. For the CDR3, the DNA is TGTGCCACAATTAAGCGGGGGGGCCGGAGAGATACGCAGTATTTT. It translates to CATIKRGGRRDTQYF.

The chain joins TRBV2 to TRBJ1-1; the D gene is possibly TRBD1 (5 bases). Trimming removed 2 bases at V and 6 bases at J, with 13 bases between. This CDR3 is 14 amino acids long. Germline CDR1 SNHLY, CDR2 FYNNEI. CDR3 coding DNA: TGTGCCAGCAGTGAAAGGAGTCGGGGGGCTGAAGCTTTCTTT. It codes for CASSERSRGAEAFF.

The CDR3 DNA sequence: TGTGCCAGCAACCGGGGAGGAGTGAACACTGAAGCTTTCTTT. Translating it yields CASNRGGVNTEAFF. This rearrangement joins TRBV27 to TRBJ1-1; no clear D gene. Germline V gene lookup returns CDR1 MNHEY and CDR2 SMNVEV (reference sequence). Trimming took off 7 bases at V and 0 bases at J, with 12 bases between the two ends. This CDR3 comprises 14 residues.

The rearrangement uses TRBV24-1 and TRBJ1-2; 7 bases are a match to TRBD1. CDR3 length: 14 residues. Looked up from germline, CDR1 is KGHDR and CDR2 is SFDVKD. V shed 1 base, J shed 5 bases, and the junction held 3 bases outside the gene matches. The CDR3 loop is CATSDFNRGYGYTF. CDR3 bases: TGTGCCACCAGTGATTTCAACAGGGGTTATGGCTACACCTTC.

This clone occurred once. The rearrangement joins TRBV14 to TRBJ1-1; D perhaps matches TRBD1 (5 bases). Between the trimmed V and J ends, which lost 4 bases and 1 base, there was a span of 13 bases. This CDR3 is built from 15 residues. The V gene's germline CDR1 is SGHDN and CDR2 FVKESK. The CDR3 reads CASSPWTPPNTEAFF. The CDR3, as DNA: TGTGCCAGCAGCCCGTGGACACCACCGAACACTGAAGCTTTCTTT.

J is TRBJ1-2 and V is TRBV27; TRBD1 aligns across 8 bases. The CDR3 runs to 15 residues. Germline CDR1 is MNHEY and CDR2 is SMNVEV (reference sequence). J was trimmed by 5 bases and V by 4 bases; bases with no gene match: 9. CDR3 in amino acids: CASSSFGTGLYGYTF. Written as DNA, the CDR3 is TGTGCCAGCAGTTCTTTTGGGACAGGTTTATATGGCTACACCTTC.

On this clone itself: This sample also contains other DNA sequences that code for the same CDR3. The chain couples TRBV29-1 to TRBJ2-1, with 10 positions matching TRBD2. V shed 6 bases, J shed 2 bases, and the junction held 7 bases outside the gene matches. CDR1 SQVTM and CDR2 ANQGSEA come from the germline V gene. CDR3 length: 15 amino acids. The CDR3 loop reads CSVVLAGATYNEQFF. The CDR3 nucleotides read TGCAGCGTGGTCCTAGCGGGAGCAACCTACAATGAGCAGTTCTTC.

The chain is built from TRBV11-2 and TRBJ2-7; a weak D match, TRBD2 (5 bases). This CDR3 contains 18 residues. Germline V lookup: CDR1 SGHAT, CDR2 FQNNGV. With 0 bases removed from V and 4 bases from J, the gap between germline ends came to 22 bases. The CDR3 DNA sequence: TGTGCCAGCAGCTTAGATCTTAATGCCCCTACCCGGGGATACGAGCAGTACTTC. This translates into CASSLDLNAPTRGYEQYF.

This sequence joins TRBV5-1 and TRBJ2-5; a weak D match, TRBD1 (6 bases). The V end lost 4 bases, the J end lost 2 bases, and 12 bases lay between the germline ends. Germline loops: CDR1 SGHRS, CDR2 YFSETQ. The CDR3 runs 14 residues. This CDR3 is CASSETGAQETQYF. In nucleotides, the CDR3 is TGCGCCAGCAGCGAGACAGGAGCACAAGAGACCCAGTACTTC.

The chain employs TRBV28 and TRBJ2-2; 7 nucleotides agree with TRBD2. Germline CDR1 MDHEN, CDR2 SYDVKM. The J segment lost 2 bases and the V segment lost 7 bases, leaving 13 bases of the junction unmatched. The length of the CDR3 is 17 residues. The CDR3 nucleotides read TGTGCCAGCACCTTGATCGCGGGAGCTTCCAACACCGGGGAGCTGTTTTTT. It yields the protein CASTLIAGASNTGELFF.

The CDR3 sequence: CASSLTGTLAKNIQYF. The CDR3 DNA reads TGTGCCAGTAGCCTAACAGGGACCCTAGCCAAAAACATTCAGTACTTC. The V call is TRBV19, the J call TRBJ2-4; D might be TRBD1 (6 bases). Trimming stripped 6 bases from V and 0 bases from J, with 15 bases between. The CDR3 loop spans 16 amino acids. Germline CDR1 LNHDA, CDR2 SQIVND (reference sequence).

J is TRBJ2-1 and V is TRBV5-3; 8 bases are a match to TRBD1. TRBV5-3 is assigned to the ORF class and has an uncertain function. J gave up 4 bases and V 4 bases, and 7 bases lay outside the gene matches. This CDR3 has 15 amino acids. The CDR3 DNA reads as TGTGCCAGAAGCCCGAGGACAGGGCAGTACAATGAGCAGTTCTTC. This gives the protein CARSPRTGQYNEQFF.

The V and J genes are TRBV7-2 and TRBJ2-1; TRBD2 agrees at 10 bases. The V segment lost 3 bases and the J segment 8 bases; nucleotides outside the gene matches: 4. The CDR3 spans 14 residues. Looked up from germline, CDR1 is SGHTA and CDR2 is FQGNSA. In DNA, the CDR3 is TGTGCCAGCAGCTTTCTAGCGGGAGTGTATGAGCAGTTCTTC. This codes for CASSFLAGVYEQFF.

The rearrangement uses TRBV4-1 and TRBJ1-2; TRBD1 matches 8 bases. The CDR3 totals 19 residues. Germline CDR1 reads MGHRA; CDR2 reads YSYEKL. V trimming: 2 bases; J trimming: 9 bases; junction bases outside the gene matches: 23. The CDR3, as DNA: TGCGCCAGCAGCCAACCGAATTTGGGCCCGGGACAGGCGACGGCTAGCTACACCTTC. Translated, it gives CASSQPNLGPGQATASYTF.

This chain links TRBV3-1 (or the pseudogene TRBV3-2) with TRBJ2-4, with D unclear. V lost 1 base, J lost 0 bases, and 4 bases lay in between. Germline loops: CDR1 LGHDT, CDR2 YNNKEL (reference sequence). This CDR3 region has 14 residues. This CDR3 is CASSQALAKNIQYF. The CDR3 nucleotides are TGTGCCAGCAGCCAAGCTTTAGCCAAAAACATTCAGTACTTC.

This clone was seen a handful of times. The chain uses TRBV2 and TRBJ1-5; 7 nucleotides agree with TRBD1. The J segment lost 1 base and the V segment lost 5 bases, leaving 2 bases of the junction unmatched. Per germline, CDR1 SNHLY and CDR2 FYNNEI. The CDR3 sequence is 14 residues long. The CDR3 DNA follows: TGTGCCAGCAGTCGACAGGGAAGCAATCAGCCCCAGCATTTT. Its protein product is CASSRQGSNQPQHF.

The chain couples TRBV11-2 to TRBJ2-7; TRBD2 agrees at 8 bases. The germline V gene encodes CDR1 SGHAT and CDR2 FQNNGV. The CDR3 sequence is 14 residues long. After removal of 1 base from V and 7 bases from J, the junction contained 6 bases not matched to a gene. The CDR3 DNA follows: TGTGCCAGCAGCTTAGCGGGAGGGCCGGGGGAGCAGTACTTC. This sequence encodes CASSLAGGPGEQYF.

The J gene is TRBJ2-5, the V gene TRBV5-1; no clear D gene. The ends were cut back, 2 bases at V and 0 bases at J, with 5 bases in the middle. Germline loops: CDR1 SGHRS, CDR2 YFSETQ. This CDR3 region has 13 residues. The CDR3 DNA reads as TGCGCCAGCAGCTTCGGTGACCAAGAGACCCAGTACTTC. It specifies CASSFGDQETQYF. Full variable domain (outside the CDR3, taken from reference TRBV5-1 and TRBJ2-5): KAGVTQTPRYLIKTRGQQVTLSCSPISGHRSVSWYQQTPGQGLQFLFEYFSETQRNKGNFPGRFSGRQFSNSRSEMNVSTLELGDSALYLCASSFGDQETQYFGPGTRLLVL.

This chain joins TRBV28 and TRBJ2-7; D is perhaps TRBD2 (7 bases). Germline V gene data show CDR1 as MDHEN and CDR2 as SYDVKM. The germline V and J ends were trimmed by 6 bases and 5 bases, with 20 bases remaining between them. The CDR3 has 15 amino acids. The CDR3: CASSPRGRGVNEQYF. CDR3 nucleotide sequence: TGTGCCAGCAGCCCACGAGGGAGGGGGGTGAACGAGCAGTACTTC.

V gene TRBV2 combines with J gene TRBJ2-1; 10 bases align to TRBD2. V shed 10 bases and J 4 bases; nucleotides not matched to a gene: 4. In germline, CDR1 is SNHLY, CDR2 FYNNEI. The length of the CDR3 is 13 residues. The CDR3 is CATGLAEYNEQFF. CDR3 DNA: TGTGCCACCGGACTAGCGGAGTACAATGAGCAGTTCTTC.

This clone was observed a single time. The genes are TRBV15 and TRBJ2-1, with D possibly matching TRBD2 (6 bases). This CDR3 has 15 amino acids. V was shortened by 5 bases and J by 0 bases, with 11 bases between the two germline ends. The germline V gene has CDR1 LNHNV and CDR2 YYDKDF (reference sequence). The chain's CDR3 is CATSPTSNSYNEQFF. The CDR3 DNA follows: TGTGCCACCAGCCCCACTAGCAACTCCTACAATGAGCAGTTCTTC.

The genes are TRBV28 and TRBJ1-2; D unclear. The V gene lost 2 bases and the J gene lost 4 bases, with 8 bases spanning the gap. The CDR3 has 13 residues. Germline CDR1 and CDR2: MDHEN and SYDVKM. The CDR3, as DNA: TGTGCCAGCAGTTTAAACGGAGCCTATGGCTACACCTTC. It encodes CASSLNGAYGYTF.

The chain has TRBV5-4 and TRBJ2-1; 11 nucleotides agree with TRBD2. With V trimmed by 4 bases and J by 3 bases, 6 bases remained unmatched. Germline CDR1 and CDR2: SGHNT and YYREEE (reference sequence). This CDR3 is built from 16 residues. As DNA, the CDR3 is TGTGCCAGCAGCAAACCGACTAGCGGGGACTACAATGAGCAGTTCTTC. It yields the protein CASSKPTSGDYNEQFF.

The CDR3 bases are TGTGCCAGCAGCGGGACTCAAGCTAACTATGGCTACACCTTC. This encodes CASSGTQANYGYTF. The chain combines TRBV6-5 with TRBJ1-2; the D gene is possibly TRBD1 (5 bases). Trimming removed 6 bases at V and 0 bases at J, with 11 bases between. CDR3 length equals 14 residues. Per the germline V gene, CDR1 is MNHEY and CDR2 is SVGAGI.

This clone occurred once. This chain uses TRBV4-2 with TRBJ1-2; D unresolved. CDR1 is LGHNA and CDR2 is YNFKEQ in the germline V gene. Trimming removed 0 bases at V and 0 bases at J, with 2 bases between. This CDR3 is built from 13 residues. The CDR3 loop is CASSQDTNYGYTF. The CDR3 DNA follows: TGTGCCAGCAGCCAAGACACTAACTATGGCTACACCTTC.

The chain carries TRBV6-5 and TRBJ2-1; tentative D call: TRBD1 (6 bases). Trimming left V 6 bases short and J 1 base short, with 13 bases between. The CDR3 is 15 residues long. Germline values: CDR1 MNHEY, CDR2 SVGAGI. CDR3: CASSLQGSSYNEQFF. For the CDR3, the DNA is TGTGCCAGCAGCTTACAGGGATCTTCCTACAATGAGCAGTTCTTC.